These 7 T cell receptor beta chains originate from one sample sequenced in a study of blood T cell repertoires in COVID-19. Here immunoSEQ multiplex PCR was the method, and the copy in TCRdb shows in-frame clones only, minus some. The sample includes 100,000 to 120,000 clones, around 83% seen only once; the top ten take approximately 15%. Sequenced material: peripheral blood. These receptors were collected from a woman of 80 years or more with acute or convalescent COVID-19.

J is TRBJ2-2 and V is TRBV19; TRBD1 is a possible D gene (5 bases). The V and J ends lost 5 bases and 2 bases respectively, with 12 bases between them. This CDR3 comprises 15 residues. Germline V gives CDR1 LNHDA, CDR2 SQIVND (reference sequence). The CDR3 spells CASSVRGTNTGELFF. The CDR3 coding sequence is TGTGCCAGTAGTGTAAGGGGTACAAACACCGGGGAGCTGTTTTTT.

The chain's CDR3 is CASSPGTDTQYF. CDR3 DNA: TGTGCCAGCAGCCCCGGCACAGATACGCAGTATTTT. This chain connects TRBV11-2 to TRBJ2-3; no firm D call. Trimming pared 5 bases from V and 1 base from J, leaving 4 bases between. Germline loops: CDR1 SGHAT, CDR2 FQNNGV. This CDR3 region has 12 residues.

The rearrangement links TRBV2 to TRBJ2-5; D is unclear. The CDR3 loop spans 14 amino acids. The V end was cut by 2 bases, the J end by 0 bases, with 7 bases between. CDR1 is SNHLY and CDR2 is FYNNEI in the germline V gene. CDR3 DNA sequence: TGTGCCAGCAGTGAATACGGGTACCAAGAGACCCAGTACTTC. Translated, it gives CASSEYGYQETQYF.

The chain is built from TRBV12-3 or TRBV12-4 and TRBJ1-2; D is possibly TRBD1 (5 bases). The CDR3 totals 11 residues. V was trimmed by 3 bases and J by 11 bases, leaving 10 bases between them. The CDR3: CASSLKGAYTF. Written as DNA, the CDR3 is TGTGCCAGCAGTTTGAAAGGGGCTTACACCTTC.

The gene calls are TRBV29-1 and TRBJ2-1; TRBD2 matches at 10 bases. V gave up 2 bases and J gave up 7 bases; unmatched junction bases: 5. Per germline, CDR1 SQVTM and CDR2 ANQGSEA. CDR3 length: 14 amino acids. This chain's CDR3 is CSVERLAGVNEQFF. CDR3 bases: TGCAGCGTTGAAAGGCTAGCGGGAGTGAATGAGCAGTTCTTC.

This clone was recorded only once. The J gene is TRBJ2-1, the V gene TRBV6-6, with a tentative D call TRBD2 (8 bases). V lost 3 bases to trimming and J lost 7 bases, with 19 bases between them. CDR1 and CDR2 from the germline V gene are MNHNY and SVGAGI (reference sequence). The CDR3 covers 16 residues. The DNA for the CDR3 is TGTGCCAGCAGTTATTCGCGGGGGGCCAGGGGGAATGAGCAGTTCTTC. This encodes CASSYSRGARGNEQFF.

The chain recombines TRBV21-1 with TRBJ2-2; the D call in the table, TRBD1, was not verified against the DNA. TRBV21-1 is given as a pseudogene. This CDR3 spans 16 amino acids. The CDR3 here is CASSPGGVRGTGELFF. CDR3 nucleotides: TGTGCCAGCAGCCCCGGCGGCGTCAGGGGCACCGGGGAGCTGTTTTTT.